Here is one T cell receptor beta chain with its context. No antigen is known for it. These data belong to a study of Tregs in tolerant kidney transplant recipients. This CDR3 spans 15 amino acids. Germline V gene data show CDR1 as SEHNR and CDR2 as FQNEAQ (reference sequence). The junction had 13 bases not matched to a gene; V was cut back by 5 bases and J by 7 bases. This table comes from immunoSEQ multiplex PCR, and its TCRdb copy is limited to in-frame clones, with some not included. The sample yields tens of thousands of clones, 84% seen once. Study-level points and caveats: The most relevant donor-specific Treg TCRbeta repertoire apparently came from expansion with activated donor B cells.

Sequencing was done on a sample of CD4+ T cells from blood. The receptor was isolated from a human donor in good health. V is TRBV7-9 and J is TRBJ2-7; the match to TRBD1 covers 8 bases. The CDR3 nucleotides are TGTGCCAGCAGCCGGCGACAGGGGAACTTGGGGGAGCAGTACTTC. Translating it yields CASSRRQGNLGEQYF.